The text below deals with one T cell receptor beta chain. Its cognate antigen is unknown. The J segment lost 3 bases and the V segment lost 6 bases, leaving 11 bases of the junction unmatched. From germline, CDR1 is DFQATT and CDR2 SNEGSKA (reference sequence). The CDR3 loop spans 16 amino acids. The data were taken from a study of blood T cells in healthy people across ages. Study-wide background: With template switching, about one barcoded beta molecule was captured per two T cells. Study results and caveats: Per-million-T-cell TCR beta diversity fell roughly linearly with age.

Together with a sample-barcoded 5' primer, a J-beta primer mix was included in a second PCR lasting roughly 6 to 12 cycles. TCRdb itself ran the 5' RACE reads through MiXCR, one entry per CDR3 protein. The profile shows more than 600,000 distinct CDR3 sequences, 25% of them singletons. The same sample was also used in a study of T cells of mothers and their children. This second study says: Every microgram of extracted RNA entered cDNA synthesis, around 1.6 ug per 15 ul. Sample barcodes and 2-4 random nucleotides were added by the M1S primer of the second PCR.

Sample: blood. V and J are TRBV20-1 and TRBJ2-3; TRBD2 matches at 11 bases. The sequence derives from a boy aged 5-17 years in good health. CDR3 DNA: TGCAGTGCAAATAGCGGGAGGGACATCAATACAGATACGCAGTATTTT. Translating gives CSANSGRDINTDTQYF.